This T cell receptor beta chain is from a study of CD8 T cells in Susac syndrome. The RNA input was about 0.5 to 1 ug, and it was reverse transcribed with random hexamers. An immunoSEQ multiplex PCR generated amplified TCR beta CDR3 products spanning 54 Vbeta and 13 Jbeta. MiXCR, run by TCRdb on the immunoSEQ multiplex PCR reads, gives a single entry per CDR3 protein. The sample has about 200,000 distinct CDR3 sequences; about 94% are singletons. The multiple sclerosis controls were treatment-naive patients affected by stable or active relapsing-remitting disease. This clonotype appeared a few times. In germline, CDR1 is SGHTA, CDR2 FQGTGA. The CDR3 has 12 residues. Trimming cost V 2 bases and J 7 bases, with 7 bases left between them.

What was sequenced was CD4+ T cells from PBMCs. The TCR sequence derives from a human donor with multiple sclerosis. The chain has TRBV7-3 and TRBJ2-3; D call uncertain. For the CDR3, the DNA is TGTGCCAGCAGCTTAGAGGTTAATACGCAGTATTTT. Protein: CASSLEVNTQYF.